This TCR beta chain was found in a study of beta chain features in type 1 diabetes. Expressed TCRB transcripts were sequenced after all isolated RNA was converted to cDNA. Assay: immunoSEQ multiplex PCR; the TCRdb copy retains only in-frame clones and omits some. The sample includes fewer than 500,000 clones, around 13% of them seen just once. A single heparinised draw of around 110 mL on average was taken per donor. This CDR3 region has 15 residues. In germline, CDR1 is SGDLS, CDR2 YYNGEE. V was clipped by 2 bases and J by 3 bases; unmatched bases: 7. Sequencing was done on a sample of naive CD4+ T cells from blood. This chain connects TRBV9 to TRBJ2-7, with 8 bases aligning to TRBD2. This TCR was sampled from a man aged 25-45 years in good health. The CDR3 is CASSVGGTRDYEQYF. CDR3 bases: TGTGCCAGCAGCGTGGGTGGGACTAGAGACTACGAGCAGTACTTC.